Listed below are T cell receptor beta chains from one sample, sequenced in a study of cytomegalovirus exposure and HLA in healthy donors. Generated by immunoSEQ multiplex PCR, the TCRdb table keeps only in-frame clones and is missing some. The repertoire includes about 130,000 clones, about four fifths of them detected once, and over 3% sits in the top ten. Material for sequencing was PBMCs. The source of these receptors is a woman in her 40s in good health and CMV-seronegative. Both conserved end residues are part of each CDR3. Fields, in order: J gene, V gene, clone size, D gene, CDR3 DNA, CDR3 protein. The D gene is left open where the match is weak. Part of the rows lack a size; the others show once, few, many or a class for expanded clones.

TRBJ2-5	TRBV10-3	-	-	TGTGCCATCAGTGGGCCCCGAGAGACCCAGTACTTC	CAISGPRETQYF
TRBJ2-5	TRBV4-3	-	TRBD2	TGCGCCAGCCGCGCCCCCCTAGCGGGAGGTAGGGAGACCCAGTACTTC	CASRAPLAGGRETQYF
TRBJ1-1	TRBV7-9	-	-	TGTGCCAGCAGCTTAATTTCAGCTGAAGCTTTCTTT	CASSLISAEAFF
TRBJ2-2	TRBV7-3	-	TRBD2	TGTGCCAGCAGCAAACTAGCGAGCACCGGGGAGCTGTTTTTT	CASSKLASTGELFF
TRBJ2-5	TRBV7-9	-	TRBD1	TGTGCCAGCAGCTTCCCGGACAGGGGTGATGAGGGCCAGTACTTC	CASSFPDRGDEGQYF
TRBJ2-7	TRBV7-8	many	-	TGTGCCAGCAGCGAGAGCGACAGTAGCGAGCAGTACTTC	CASSESDSSEQYF
TRBJ1-6	TRBV4-3	-	TRBD1	TGCGCCAGCAGCCAACGGACAGGGGGAGATCAGAATTCACCCCTCCACTTT	CASSQRTGGDQNSPLHF
TRBJ2-5	TRBV2	-	-	TGTGCCAGCAGTGAGGGGGCCCTAGACGGGACCCAGTACTTC	CASSEGALDGTQYF
TRBJ2-7	TRBV5-6	once	-	TGTGCCAGCAGCTTGGTCGGCGGGATAAGCTCCTACGAGCAGTACTTC	CASSLVGGISSYEQYF
TRBJ1-2	TRBV27	-	-	TGTGCCAGCAGCCCTTCGGTGGGCTGGGGCTACACCTTC	CASSPSVGWGYTF
TRBJ1-1	TRBV5-1	-	-	TGCGCCAGCAGCCTTGAAGGCAGAGACTCGAACACTGAAGCTTTCTTT	CASSLEGRDSNTEAFF
TRBJ2-2	TRBV19	-	-	TGTGCCAGTATGACCCACGGGGGACCGCGGGAGCTGTTTTTT	CASMTHGGPRELFF
TRBJ2-7	TRBV13	-	-	TGTGCCAGCAGCGGCCCCTACGAGCAGTACTTC	CASSGPYEQYF
TRBJ2-7	TRBV6-6	-	-	TGTGCCAGCAGTTACGGACTGGGGGGGGGCGGCGAGCAGTACTTC	CASSYGLGGGGEQYF
TRBJ1-5	TRBV15	few	-	TGTGCCACCAGCAGAGATCCGGGGAGCAATCAGCCCCAGCATTTT	CATSRDPGSNQPQHF